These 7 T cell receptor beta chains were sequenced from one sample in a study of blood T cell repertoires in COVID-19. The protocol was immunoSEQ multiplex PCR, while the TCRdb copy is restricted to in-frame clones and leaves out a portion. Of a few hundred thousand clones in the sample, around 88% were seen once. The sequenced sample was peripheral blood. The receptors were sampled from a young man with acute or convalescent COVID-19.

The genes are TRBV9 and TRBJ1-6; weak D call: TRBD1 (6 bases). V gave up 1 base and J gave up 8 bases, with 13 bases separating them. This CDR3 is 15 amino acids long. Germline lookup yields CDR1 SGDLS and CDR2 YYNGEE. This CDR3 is CASSVSGHQDSPLHF. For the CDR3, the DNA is TGTGCCAGCAGCGTATCGGGACATCAGGATTCACCCCTCCACTTT.

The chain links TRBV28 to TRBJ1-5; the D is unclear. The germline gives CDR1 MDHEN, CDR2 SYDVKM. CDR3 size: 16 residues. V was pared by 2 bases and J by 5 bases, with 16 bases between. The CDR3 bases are TGTGCCAGCAGTTTAGAGCCCCTCTTGTCATATCAGCCCCAGCATTTT. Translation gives CASSLEPLLSYQPQHF.

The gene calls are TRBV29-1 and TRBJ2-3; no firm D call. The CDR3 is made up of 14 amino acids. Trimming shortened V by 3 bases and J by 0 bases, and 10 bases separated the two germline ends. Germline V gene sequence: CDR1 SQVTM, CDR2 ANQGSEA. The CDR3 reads CSVEEGASTDTQYF. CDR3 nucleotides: TGCAGCGTTGAGGAAGGAGCTAGCACAGATACGCAGTATTTT.

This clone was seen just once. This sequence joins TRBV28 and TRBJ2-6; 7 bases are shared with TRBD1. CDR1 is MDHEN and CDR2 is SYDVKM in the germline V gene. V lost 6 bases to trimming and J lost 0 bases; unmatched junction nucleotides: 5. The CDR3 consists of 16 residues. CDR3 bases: TGTGCCAGCAGGCTAGGGGGCGTCTCTGGGGCCAACGTCCTGACTTTC. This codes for CASRLGGVSGANVLTF.

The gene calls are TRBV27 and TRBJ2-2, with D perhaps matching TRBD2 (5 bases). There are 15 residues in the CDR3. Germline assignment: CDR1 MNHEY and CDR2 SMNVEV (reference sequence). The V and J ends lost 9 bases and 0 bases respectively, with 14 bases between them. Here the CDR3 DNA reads TGTGCCAGTTCCTTCGGGGTCACGAACACCGGGGAGCTGTTTTTT. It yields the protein CASSFGVTNTGELFF.

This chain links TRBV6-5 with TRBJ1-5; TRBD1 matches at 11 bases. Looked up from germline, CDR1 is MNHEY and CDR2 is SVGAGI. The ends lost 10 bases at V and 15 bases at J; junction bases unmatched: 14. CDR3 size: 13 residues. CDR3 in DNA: TGTGCCACGGGTTTAAGGACAGGGGGCGCTGGGCATTTT. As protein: CATGLRTGGAGHF.

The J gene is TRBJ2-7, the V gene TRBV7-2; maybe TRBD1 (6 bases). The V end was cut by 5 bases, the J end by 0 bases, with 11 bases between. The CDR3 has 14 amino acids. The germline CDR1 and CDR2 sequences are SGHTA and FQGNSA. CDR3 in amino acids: CASSEDRYSYEQYF. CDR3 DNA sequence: TGTGCCAGCAGCGAAGACAGGTACTCCTACGAGCAGTACTTC.